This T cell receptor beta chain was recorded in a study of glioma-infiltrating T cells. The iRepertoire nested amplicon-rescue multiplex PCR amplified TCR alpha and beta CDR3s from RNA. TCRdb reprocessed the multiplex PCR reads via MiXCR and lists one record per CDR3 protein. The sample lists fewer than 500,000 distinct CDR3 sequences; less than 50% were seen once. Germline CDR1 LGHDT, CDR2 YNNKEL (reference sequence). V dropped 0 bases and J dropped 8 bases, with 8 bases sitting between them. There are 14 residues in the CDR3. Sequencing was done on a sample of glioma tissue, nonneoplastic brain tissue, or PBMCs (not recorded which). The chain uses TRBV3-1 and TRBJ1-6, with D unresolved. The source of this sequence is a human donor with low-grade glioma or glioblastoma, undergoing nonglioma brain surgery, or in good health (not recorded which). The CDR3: CASSQDPNYSPLHF. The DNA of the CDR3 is TGTGCCAGCAGCCAAGATCCTAACTATTCACCCCTCCACTTT.